This TCR beta chain stems from a study of cytomegalovirus exposure and HLA in healthy donors. Findings and limits, study-wide: When a later analysis was performed, an Asian-associated ancestry cluster reportedly had fewer N-insertions than the approximately 700-donor mean. A list of approximately 150 TCR beta chains associated with cytomegalovirus was given. Earlier results showed most TCR beta V segments being productive about 90% or about 30% of the time.

Use of 60 Vbeta and 13 Jbeta primers characterized the PCR. Method: immunoSEQ multiplex PCR; TCRdb's copy keeps in-frame clones and lacks some. The sample lists approximately 270,000 clones, about four fifths occurring once. Concerning this clone itself: The antigen is unknown.

Though nominally healthy at sampling, donors likely had unrecorded immune exposures. V gave up 6 bases and J gave up 6 bases, with 17 bases separating them. CDR3 length: 15 residues. CDR1 KGHSH and CDR2 LQKENI come from the germline V gene. This TCR derives from a girl aged 2-10 years in good health and CMV-seronegative. The rearrangement uses TRBV18 and TRBJ2-2, with a weak D call TRBD2 (6 bases). The source material was PBMCs. The CDR3: CASSPGLARPGELFF. The CDR3 bases are TGTGCCAGCTCGCCGGGACTCGCCCGACCCGGGGAGCTGTTTTTT. The full variable domain, completed using reference TRBV18 and TRBJ2-2, is NAGVMQNPRHLVRRRGQEARLRCSPMKGHSHVYWYRQLPEEGLKFMVYLQKENIIDESGMPKERFSAEFPKEGPSILRIQQVVRGDSAAYFCASSPGLARPGELFFGEGSRLTVL.